These T cell receptor beta chains were read from a single sample in a study of PD-1 blockade in mismatch repair-deficient tumors. Data came from immunoSEQ multiplex PCR; TCRdb stores just in-frame clones and leaves some out. This table holds 100,000 or so clones, 70% to 85% found once. The starting material was peripheral blood, obtained roughly 36 weeks after starting pembrolizumab. The receptor source for this set is an adult with mismatch repair-deficient cancer. The CDR3 runs from the conserved cysteine through the conserved F or W. D genes are given only for firm matches. Size values are once, few and many counts, or a class for expanded clones, and some rows have none.

clone_size	v_call	j_call	d_call	cdr3_nt	cdr3_aa
few	TRBV25-1	TRBJ2-5	NA	TGTGCCAGCAGTGAAGCCATGGGGGTAATGGAGACCCAGTACTTC	CASSEAMGVMETQYF
few	TRBV19	TRBJ1-1	NA	TGTGCCAGTAGCAAAGGCCCCGCTGAAGCTTTCTTT	CASSKGPAEAFF
NA	TRBV9	TRBJ1-5	NA	TGTGCCAGCAGCGTTCTTGACAGCGATCAGCCCCAGCATTTT	CASSVLDSDQPQHF
NA	TRBV5-1	TRBJ1-5	NA	TGCGCCAGCAGCTTGGGCGCTAGCAATCAGCCCCAGCATTTT	CASSLGASNQPQHF
NA	TRBV29-1	TRBJ1-1	NA	TGCAGCGTTGAAAGGGCGGGGGAAGCTTTCTTT	CSVERAGEAFF
NA	TRBV6-6	TRBJ1-3	TRBD1	TGTGCCAGCAGTTACAGGGACAGGGGGTTAGGAAACACCATATATTTT	CASSYRDRGLGNTIYF
NA	TRBV28	TRBJ1-2	NA	TGTGCCAGTTGGAGTGATAAAGACTATGGCTACACCTTC	CASWSDKDYGYTF
few	TRBV18	TRBJ1-2	TRBD1	TGTGCCAGCTCACCAGAGGGGGCCTATGGCTACACCTTC	CASSPEGAYGYTF
NA	TRBV5-6	TRBJ2-1	NA	TGTGCCAGCACCTGGACGGGTGGTGGCGGGCAGTTCTTC	CASTWTGGGGQFF
once	TRBV11-2	TRBJ2-5	TRBD1	TGTGCCAGCAGCTTAGGGGGACAGGGACAAGAGACCCAGTACTTC	CASSLGGQGQETQYF
NA	TRBV29-1	TRBJ1-3	NA	TGCAGCGTTGAAGCCGGAAACACCATATATTTT	CSVEAGNTIYF
NA	TRBV25-1	TRBJ2-5	NA	TGTGCCAGCAGTGAATGGGTGGTGTCGGGGGAAAGGAAAGAGACCCAGTACTTC	CASSEWVVSGERKETQYF
once	TRBV2	TRBJ2-2	NA	TGTGCCAGCGATTGGTCCACCGGGGAGCTGTTTTTT	CASDWSTGELFF
few	TRBV19	TRBJ1-2	NA	TGTGCCAGTAGTTCCAAAGGGGCAGGGTTCTATGGCTACACCTTC	CASSSKGAGFYGYTF
NA	TRBV6-1	TRBJ2-1	TRBD2	TGTGCCAGCAGTACTAGCGGTTCTACCTACAATGAGCAGTTCTTC	CASSTSGSTYNEQFF
NA	TRBV7-9	TRBJ1-1	NA	TGTGCCAGCAGCTTTGGCAGCACTGAAGCTTTCTTT	CASSFGSTEAFF
NA	TRBV7-2	TRBJ2-7	TRBD2	TGTGCCAGCAGCCCGATGACTAGCGGGAGGAAATCCTACGAGCAGTACTTC	CASSPMTSGRKSYEQYF
NA	TRBV9	TRBJ2-7	TRBD2	TGTGCCAGCAGCCCTAGCGGGAGGTCCTACGAGCAGTACTTC	CASSPSGRSYEQYF
NA	TRBV13	TRBJ2-7	NA	TGTGCCAGCAGCGACGCCGCCTATTCTGGGCCCGAGCAGTACTTC	CASSDAAYSGPEQYF
few	TRBV7-9	TRBJ1-2	NA	TGTGCCAGCAGCTCCAGGGAGGGTTGGGGCTACACCTTC	CASSSREGWGYTF
once	TRBV7-9	TRBJ2-5	NA	TGTGCCAGCAGCCTAGGGTATACCTCCCCGTACTTC	CASSLGYTSPYF
NA	TRBV20-1	TRBJ2-3	NA	TGCAGTGCGTTAGCGCAAGATACGCAGTATTTT	CSALAQDTQYF
few	TRBV19	TRBJ2-1	NA	TGTGCCAGTAGTATAGTAAGCGGTTGGAATGAGCAGTTCTTC	CASSIVSGWNEQFF
NA	TRBV19	TRBJ2-7	NA	TGTGCCAGTAGTATAGTTGGAGTACAGGGGGGGACCTACGAGCAGTACTTC	CASSIVGVQGGTYEQYF
once	TRBV19	TRBJ1-2	TRBD1	TGTGCCAGTAGTAATCGGGACAGGGTGGGCCATGGCTACACCTTC	CASSNRDRVGHGYTF
NA	TRBV11-3	TRBJ1-1	NA	TGTGCCAGCAGCTCGGGGCAAATCTACACTGAAGCTTTCTTT	CASSSGQIYTEAFF
NA	TRBV30	TRBJ1-2	TRBD1	TGTGCCTGGACGCAGGGGGGTGACTATGGCTACACCTTC	CAWTQGGDYGYTF
NA	TRBV30	TRBJ2-7	TRBD2	TGTGCCTACCAGCGTCCGGGGGGGGAGCAGTACTTC	CAYQRPGGEQYF
NA	TRBV7-6	TRBJ2-3	NA	TGTGCCAGCAGGGGGGAACTTAACACAGATACGCAGTATTTT	CASRGELNTDTQYF
NA	TRBV10-3	TRBJ1-5	NA	TGTGCCACTGCGATGGGCAATCAGCCCCAGCATTTT	CATAMGNQPQHF
NA	TRBV29-1	TRBJ2-7	NA	TGCAGCGTTCGTAAGGGTCAATACGAGCAGTACTTC	CSVRKGQYEQYF
NA	TRBV4-1	TRBJ2-1	TRBD2	TGCGCCAGCAGCCAAAGACTAGCGGGAGACAATGAGCAGTTCTTC	CASSQRLAGDNEQFF
NA	TRBV7-9	TRBJ2-7	NA	TGTGCCAGCAGCTTTCGGACGGGGGACTCCTACGAGCAGTACTTC	CASSFRTGDSYEQYF
NA	TRBV5-1	TRBJ2-1	NA	TGCGCCAGCAGCCCGGAGACTAGCTACAATGAGCAGTTCTTC	CASSPETSYNEQFF
NA	TRBV5-1	TRBJ1-2	NA	TGCGCCAGCAGCTTGGGAGGCGCAGGGAGCGGCTACACCTTC	CASSLGGAGSGYTF
NA	TRBV18	TRBJ1-1	NA	TGTGCCAGCTCACCGGGGGCAACGAACACTGAAGCTTTCTTT	CASSPGATNTEAFF
NA	TRBV11-2	TRBJ1-1	NA	TGTGCCAGCAGCTTCGGTTGGGAAACAAACTTAAACACTGAAGCTTTCTTT	CASSFGWETNLNTEAFF
NA	TRBV7-6	TRBJ1-6	NA	TGTGCCAGCAGCCCGAGCTCCTATAATTCACCCCTCCACTTT	CASSPSSYNSPLHF
few	TRBV30	TRBJ2-5	NA	TGTGCCTGGAGTGTAGGAGAGACCCAGTACTTC	CAWSVGETQYF
NA	TRBV7-2	TRBJ2-3	NA	TGTGCCAGCAGCTTAGTGGGCGTAAGCACAGATACGCAGTATTTT	CASSLVGVSTDTQYF
once	TRBV18	TRBJ2-2	NA	TGTGCCAGCTCACCTCGAGAGTGGGAGTCCGGGGAGCTGTTTTTT	CASSPREWESGELFF
NA	TRBV4-2	TRBJ2-1	NA	TGTGCCAGCAGCCTCCTACGGGCCTCTGGAGTCAATGAGCAGTTCTTC	CASSLLRASGVNEQFF
few	TRBV15	TRBJ1-5	TRBD1	TGTGCCACCAGCAGAGGGACAGGTTCGAATCAGCCCCAGCATTTT	CATSRGTGSNQPQHF
NA	TRBV5-4	TRBJ1-2	TRBD1	TGTGCCAGCAGCTTGCGGGACAGGGGATCTGGCTACACCTTC	CASSLRDRGSGYTF
NA	TRBV5-5	TRBJ2-1	TRBD2	TGTGCCAGCAGCTTGGATAGCGGGAGCTCCTACAATGAGCAGTTCTTC	CASSLDSGSSYNEQFF
NA	TRBV4-1	TRBJ2-7	TRBD2	TGCGCCAGCAGCCAAGAAGGGACTAGCGGGCGGTACGACGAGCAGTACTTC	CASSQEGTSGRYDEQYF
NA	TRBV18	TRBJ1-3	TRBD1	TGTGCCAGCTCACTTCTTCCGGGACAGGGAAACACCATATATTTT	CASSLLPGQGNTIYF
NA	TRBV27	TRBJ1-1	NA	TGTGCCAGCAGTTTAATTCGGGGTTTTGACACTGAAGCTTTCTTT	CASSLIRGFDTEAFF
once	TRBV6-5	TRBJ1-1	NA	TGTGCCAGCAGTTACATCTACCTGACACCCGAAGCTTTCTTT	CASSYIYLTPEAFF
NA	TRBV10-3	TRBJ1-1	NA	TGTGCCATCAGTGAGTCGAGCAGGGGTACTGAAGCTTTCTTT	CAISESSRGTEAFF
NA	TRBV9	TRBJ2-7	NA	TGTGCCAGCAGCGCCGGGAACCTTGGCCACGAGCAGTACTTC	CASSAGNLGHEQYF
NA	TRBV5-6	TRBJ2-7	NA	TGTGCCAGCAGCCGGGACACTCGCCGGTACGAGCAGTACTTC	CASSRDTRRYEQYF
NA	TRBV11-1	TRBJ2-2	NA	TGTGCCAGCAGCTCCCTTAACACCGGGGAGCTGTTTTTT	CASSSLNTGELFF